These 24 T cell receptor beta chains were sequenced from one sample in a study of identical twins. MiXCR was run by TCRdb on the 5' RACE reads, yielding one entry per CDR3 protein. Of 700,000 or so distinct CDR3 sequences listed, approximately 9% are singletons. Separately, the same data were catalogued under a study of yellow fever vaccine responses in identical twins.

The sequenced material came from PBMCs. The receptors derive from a woman in her late teens or twenties in good health.

In this sample, this clonotype turned up many times. This rearrangement joins TRBV29-1 to TRBJ2-5; TRBD2 agrees at 10 bases. The germline CDR1 and CDR2 sequences are SQVTM and ANQGSEA. CDR3 length: 14 residues. After removal of 7 bases from V and 2 bases from J, the junction contained 7 bases not matched to a gene. The CDR3 nucleotides are TGCAGCGCCGGACTAGCGGATAAACAAGAGACCCAGTACTTC. It specifies CSAGLADKQETQYF.

The gene calls are TRBV21-1 and TRBJ2-7; the table's D call of TRBD1 was not tested on the DNA. TRBV21-1 is tagged as a pseudogene. CDR3 length: 19 residues. DNA for the CDR3: TGTGCCAGCAGCAAAGGAATACTTCCCGGGACAGCCCACTCCTACGAGCAGTACTTC. Protein product: CASSKGILPGTAHSYEQYF.

V gene TRBV7-9 combines with J gene TRBJ2-1; no definite D call. V was pared by 0 bases and J by 5 bases, with 8 bases between. Germline V CDR1 and CDR2: SEHNR, FQNEAQ (reference sequence). CDR3 length: 14 amino acids. The CDR3 here is CASSLALRHNEQFF. Written as DNA, the CDR3 is TGTGCCAGCAGCTTAGCTCTTCGGCACAATGAGCAGTTCTTC.

The genes are TRBV5-1 and TRBJ2-3; D is ambiguous. The germline V gene encodes CDR1 SGHRS and CDR2 YFSETQ. CDR3 size: 15 residues. The germline V and J ends were trimmed by 0 bases and 0 bases, with 8 bases remaining between them. DNA of the CDR3: TGCGCCAGCAGCTTGGATAGCATCAGCACAGATACGCAGTATTTT. As protein: CASSLDSISTDTQYF.

The sample holds many counts of this clonotype. The chain combines TRBV28 with TRBJ2-1; TRBD2 agrees at 8 bases. Germline V gene lookup returns CDR1 MDHEN and CDR2 SYDVKM. CDR3 length: 14 amino acids. V dropped 7 bases and J dropped 5; count of bases not matched to a gene: 7. CDR3 in amino acids: CASKSGGVNNEQFF. The CDR3 DNA is TGTGCCAGCAAGTCCGGGGGGGTTAACAATGAGCAGTTCTTC.

V and J are TRBV20-1 and TRBJ2-7, with D unclear. Germline V gives CDR1 DFQATT, CDR2 SNEGSKA (reference sequence). V was cut by 3 bases and J by 1 base, with 7 bases left in between. The CDR3 length is 12 residues. The CDR3 nucleotides are TGCAGTGCTAGCGCGGAATCCTACGAGCAGTACTTC. Encoded protein: CSASAESYEQYF.

This clonotype appeared a few times. In nucleotides, the CDR3 is TGCGCCAGCAGGCCGGATCTCGCCGGGGCCAACGTCCTGACTTTC. It translates to CASRPDLAGANVLTF. V gene TRBV5-1 combines with J gene TRBJ2-6; no clear D gene. Germline assignment: CDR1 SGHRS and CDR2 YFSETQ. V was trimmed by 5 bases and J by 4 bases, leaving 13 bases between them. The CDR3 has 15 residues.

This clonotype was seen only a few times. This chain connects TRBV28 to TRBJ2-5; a possible D gene is TRBD1 (6 bases). The germline CDR1 and CDR2 sequences are MDHEN and SYDVKM. Between the trimmed V and J ends, which lost 0 bases and 3 bases, there was a span of 11 bases. The CDR3 consists of 15 residues. CDR3 sequence (DNA): TGTGCCAGCAGTTTATGGGCGACAGGCGAAGAGACCCAGTACTTC. It codes for CASSLWATGEETQYF.

The chain combines TRBV27 with TRBJ2-2; no reliable D call. V gave up 4 bases and J gave up 6 bases, with 21 bases separating them. CDR1 is MNHEY, CDR2 SMNVEV, per germline (reference sequence). The CDR3 runs 17 residues. The CDR3 sequence: CASSYLPGQKGAGELFF. In DNA, the CDR3 is TGTGCCAGCAGTTACCTGCCCGGGCAGAAGGGCGCCGGGGAGCTGTTTTTT.

The V gene is TRBV28, the J gene TRBJ2-3, with TRBD2 matching 9 bases. CDR1 is MDHEN, CDR2 SYDVKM, per germline. V lost 6 bases, J lost 2 bases, and 9 bases stayed unmatched. The CDR3 runs 16 residues. The CDR3 sequence: CASSLRAGGITDTQYF. CDR3 bases: TGTGCCAGCAGCCTAAGGGCGGGGGGGATCACAGATACGCAGTATTTT.

This chain links TRBV5-1 with TRBJ1-2; 7 bases fit TRBD1. CDR1 SGHRS and CDR2 YFSETQ come from the germline V gene. The V gene end was trimmed by 1 base and the J gene end by 5 bases; junction bases not matched to a gene: 8. The CDR3 extends over 15 amino acids. The CDR3 nucleotides read TGCGCCAGCAGCTTGTTAGGGGGCGCTTTATATGGCTACACCTTC. Protein: CASSLLGGALYGYTF.

This clonotype occurred many times. The gene calls are TRBV5-1 and TRBJ2-3, with a tentative D call TRBD1 (5 bases). The CDR3 spans 17 residues. V dropped 0 bases and J dropped 6 bases, with 20 bases sitting between them. CDR1 is SGHRS and CDR2 is YFSETQ in the germline V gene. The CDR3 DNA is TGCGCCAGCAGCTTGGGCTGGCGGCTAGTGCCAGGGGATACGCAGTATTTT. Its protein product is CASSLGWRLVPGDTQYF. Looking up the rest from reference TRBV5-1 and TRBJ2-3 gives the full variable domain: KAGVTQTPRYLIKTRGQQVTLSCSPISGHRSVSWYQQTPGQGLQFLFEYFSETQRNKGNFPGRFSGRQFSNSRSEMNVSTLELGDSALYLCASSLGWRLVPGDTQYFGPGTRLTVL.

The gene calls are TRBV4-2 and TRBJ1-1, with D unclear. The V gene's germline CDR1 is LGHNA and CDR2 YNFKEQ. The CDR3 has 13 residues. Trimming pared 0 bases from V and 6 bases from J, leaving 8 bases between. The CDR3 DNA is TGTGCCAGCAGCCAAGACGCACCGGCTGAAGCTTTCTTT. Translating it yields CASSQDAPAEAFF.

The CDR3 loop reads CASSLGGSYYEQYF. CDR3 sequence (DNA): TGTGCCAGCTCCTTGGGGGGGTCATACTACGAGCAGTACTTC. This chain connects TRBV28 to TRBJ2-7; TRBD2 aligns across 7 bases. V shed 8 bases and J 3 bases; nucleotides not matched to a gene: 10. The CDR3 has 14 residues. Germline V gene data show CDR1 as MDHEN and CDR2 as SYDVKM.

This clonotype was seen repeatedly, ten times or more. V and J are TRBV6-4 and TRBJ2-2, with D maybe TRBD1 (6 bases). V was shortened by 8 bases and J by 1 base, with 11 bases between the two germline ends. This CDR3 is built from 14 residues. The germline gives CDR1 MRHNA, CDR2 SNTAGT. CDR3 region: CASRLGQNTGELFF. The CDR3 nucleotides are TGTGCCAGCCGTCTGGGACAGAACACCGGGGAGCTGTTTTTT.

V is TRBV27 and J is TRBJ2-5; TRBD2 matches 9 bases. In germline, CDR1 is MNHEY, CDR2 SMNVEV (reference sequence). This CDR3 is 15 amino acids long. With 1 base clipped from V and 4 bases from J, the junction kept 4 bases outside the gene matches. The CDR3 DNA reads as TGTGCCAGCAGTTTATGGGGACTAGCTGGAGAGACCCAGTACTTC. Its protein is CASSLWGLAGETQYF.

Only one count was recorded for this clonotype. The genes are TRBV2 and TRBJ2-2, with TRBD2 matching 7 bases. V trimming: 6 bases; J trimming: 2 bases; junction bases outside the gene matches: 6. Per germline, CDR1 SNHLY and CDR2 FYNNEI. The CDR3 extends over 15 amino acids. In nucleotides, the CDR3 is TGTGCCAGCAGGAAGAGCGGGGTTAACACCGGGGAGCTGTTTTTT. Its protein product is CASRKSGVNTGELFF.

A few counts support this clonotype. This rearrangement joins TRBV12-3 or TRBV12-4 to TRBJ1-5; D is unclear. Trimming pared 5 bases from V and 4 bases from J, leaving 9 bases between. This CDR3 is 13 amino acids long. CDR3 DNA sequence: TGTGCCAGCAGTGGACGGGTGAATCAGCCCCAGCATTTT. Amino acids: CASSGRVNQPQHF.

This clonotype came up a few times. This chain joins TRBV4-2 and TRBJ2-1; the D gene could be TRBD1 or TRBD2 (6 bases each). Deletions cut 1 base from V and 8 bases from J, with 9 bases between. CDR3 length: 13 residues. Germline-derived CDR1 and CDR2 are LGHNA and YNFKEQ. CDR3: CASSQARGDEQFF. The CDR3 DNA reads as TGTGCCAGCAGCCAAGCGAGGGGGGATGAGCAGTTCTTC.

J is TRBJ1-6 and V is TRBV25-1; D not resolved. CDR3 length equals 14 residues. Germline V gives CDR1 MGHDK, CDR2 SYGVNS. Trimming took 2 bases from V and 15 from J, leaving 17 bases between them. DNA for the CDR3: TGTGCCAGCAGTGAACCGGGATGGTTTTGGGGCCTCCACTTT. It is translated as CASSEPGWFWGLHF.

This clonotype was detected only a few times. The genes are TRBV5-1 and TRBJ2-3; a weak D match, TRBD2 (6 bases). CDR1 and CDR2 (germline): SGHRS, YFSETQ. This CDR3 spans 12 amino acids. V lost 5 bases to trimming and J lost 10 bases, with 14 bases between them. CDR3 protein: CASSPGEGAQYF. CDR3 coding DNA: TGCGCCAGCAGTCCGGGGGAAGGAGCGCAGTATTTT.

The genes are TRBV25-1 and TRBJ2-3; D might be TRBD1 or TRBD2, each matching 6 bases. Trimming pared 2 bases from V and 4 bases from J, leaving 10 bases between. CDR1 is MGHDK, CDR2 SYGVNS, per germline. CDR3 size: 14 residues. Written as DNA, the CDR3 is TGTGCCAGCAGTGAACCCGGGGGCTCAGATACGCAGTATTTT. This sequence encodes CASSEPGGSDTQYF.

The chain links TRBV2 to TRBJ2-7, with 12 bases that match TRBD1. Germline-derived CDR1 and CDR2 are SNHLY and FYNNEI. V gave up 1 base and J gave up 7 bases; unmatched junction bases: 5. The CDR3 totals 15 residues. CDR3 sequence: CASSEVGQGAREQYF. The CDR3 DNA reads TGTGCCAGCAGTGAAGTGGGACAGGGGGCGCGTGAGCAGTACTTC. The full variable domain, its missing parts supplied by reference TRBV2 and TRBJ2-7, is EPEVTQTPSHQVTQMGQEVILRCVPISNHLYFYWYRQILGQKVEFLVSFYNNEISEKSEIFDDQFSVERPDGSNFTLKIRSTKLEDSAMYFCASSEVGQGAREQYFGPGTRLTVT.

Ten or more counts support this clonotype. The V call is TRBV12-3 or TRBV12-4, the J call TRBJ2-4; 8 nucleotides agree with TRBD1. This CDR3 is 15 amino acids long. J lost 9 bases, V lost 2 bases, and 9 bases had no gene match. Here the CDR3 reads CASSLSDRAWGIQYF. The CDR3 bases are TGTGCCAGCAGTTTATCGGACAGGGCCTGGGGCATTCAGTACTTC.